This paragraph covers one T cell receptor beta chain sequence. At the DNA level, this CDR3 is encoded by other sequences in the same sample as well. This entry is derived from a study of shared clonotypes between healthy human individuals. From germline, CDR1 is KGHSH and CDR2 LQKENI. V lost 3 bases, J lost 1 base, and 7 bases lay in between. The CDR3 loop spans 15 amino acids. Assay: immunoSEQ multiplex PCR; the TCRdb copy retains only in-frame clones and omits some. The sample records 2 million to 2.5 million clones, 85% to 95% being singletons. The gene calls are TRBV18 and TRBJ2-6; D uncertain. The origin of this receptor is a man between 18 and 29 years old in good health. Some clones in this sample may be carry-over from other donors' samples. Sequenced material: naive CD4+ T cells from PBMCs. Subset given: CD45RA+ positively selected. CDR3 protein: CASSPGGSGANVLTF. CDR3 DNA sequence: TGTGCCAGCTCACCGGGTGGATCTGGGGCCAACGTCCTGACTTTC.